The rows below give T cell receptor beta chains drawn from one sample of a study of T cell responses to AZD1222 COVID-19 vaccine. Libraries were prepared by immunoSEQ multiplex PCR; TCRdb keeps only in-frame clonotypes and omits some of them. Of about 270,000 clones in the sample, 90% to 95% were seen once. This specimen was peripheral blood, taken 28 days after the second AZD1222 dose. These receptors all stem from an adult who received the AZD1222 COVID-19 vaccine. The CDR3 runs from the conserved cysteine through the conserved F or W. Each record gives: clone size, D gene, J gene, V gene, CDR3 protein, CDR3 DNA. A D gene is named only where the DNA matches it firmly. Expanded clones are given a class, and other clones once, few, many or no size at all.

NA	NA	TRBJ2-2	TRBV7-9	CASSSRGNTGELFF	TGTGCCAGCAGCTCCCGGGGGAACACCGGGGAGCTGTTTTTT
NA	NA	TRBJ1-1	TRBV24-1	CATSDSTGTEAFF	TGTGCCACCAGTGATTCGACGGGGACTGAAGCTTTCTTT
NA	NA	TRBJ2-1	TRBV28	CASSFRSSSYNEQFF	TGTGCCAGCAGTTTTAGGTCTTCGTCCTACAATGAGCAGTTCTTC
NA	TRBD2	TRBJ2-5	TRBV4-2	CASSPSGGARETQYF	TGTGCCAGCAGCCCTAGCGGGGGGGCCAGAGAGACCCAGTACTTC
NA	NA	TRBJ1-2	TRBV2	CASPKGQLEGYTF	TGTGCCAGCCCTAAGGGGCAGCTGGAAGGCTACACCTTC
NA	NA	TRBJ2-1	TRBV5-4	CASSRRTPSHEQFF	TGTGCCAGCAGCCGCCGGACCCCGTCGCATGAGCAGTTCTTC
NA	NA	TRBJ2-7	TRBV14	CASSPQGGAKSYEQYF	TGTGCCAGCAGCCCGCAGGGGGGGGCAAAATCCTACGAGCAGTACTTC
NA	NA	TRBJ1-4	TRBV15	CATSPRATTNEKLFF	TGTGCCACCAGCCCACGGGCTACAACTAATGAAAAACTGTTTTTT
NA	NA	TRBJ1-2	TRBV2	CASSREREDGYTF	TGTGCCAGCAGTAGGGAGAGGGAGGATGGCTACACCTTC
NA	NA	TRBJ2-6	TRBV5-6	CASSLLTGISGANVLTF	TGTGCCAGCAGCTTACTCACAGGGATCTCTGGGGCCAACGTCCTGACTTTC
NA	TRBD2	TRBJ2-5	TRBV27	CASSLSPGTSFETQYF	TGTGCCAGCAGTTTATCTCCCGGGACTAGCTTTGAGACCCAGTACTTC
NA	NA	TRBJ2-7	TRBV28	CASSRTYEQYF	TGTGCCAGCAGCCGTACCTACGAGCAGTACTTC
NA	TRBD2	TRBJ2-7	TRBV4-3	CASSQDFQGATSGREYEQYF	TGCGCCAGCAGCCAAGATTTCCAGGGGGCCACTAGCGGGAGGGAGTACGAGCAGTACTTC
NA	NA	TRBJ1-6	TRBV7-2	CASSFRQPSSYNSPLHF	TGTGCCAGCAGCTTTCGACAGCCGAGCTCCTATAATTCACCCCTCCACTTT
NA	NA	TRBJ2-1	TRBV6-2/TRBV6-3	CASSFLAPSYNEQFF	TGTGCCAGCAGTTTTCTAGCGCCTTCCTACAATGAGCAGTTCTTC
NA	NA	TRBJ1-1	TRBV6-1	CASSDLGEGEAFF	TGTGCCAGCAGTGACCTAGGTGAGGGTGAAGCTTTCTTT
NA	NA	TRBJ2-5	TRBV7-2	CASSYPPRGLQETQYF	TGTGCCAGCAGCTATCCCCCCCGGGGACTGCAAGAGACCCAGTACTTC
NA	TRBD1	TRBJ1-5	TRBV24-1	CATSDRDRGAFQPQHF	TGTGCCACCAGTGATCGGGACAGGGGGGCGTTCCAGCCCCAGCATTTT
NA	NA	TRBJ2-7	TRBV19	CASSIRRASEQYF	TGTGCCAGTAGTATACGCCGGGCCTCCGAGCAGTACTTC
NA	NA	TRBJ1-1	TRBV5-5	CASSFRGYTEAFF	TGTGCCAGCAGCTTCAGAGGGTACACTGAAGCTTTCTTT
NA	NA	TRBJ2-7	TRBV7-2	CASSRFSYEQYF	TGTGCCAGCAGCCGATTTTCCTACGAGCAGTACTTC
NA	TRBD2	TRBJ2-2	TRBV27	CASSSGTTSTGELFF	TGTGCCAGCAGTTCCGGGACTACCAGCACCGGGGAGCTGTTTTTT
NA	NA	TRBJ2-3	TRBV24-1	CATSDLRVGGTDTQYF	TGTGCCACCAGTGATTTGCGGGTGGGGGGCACAGATACGCAGTATTTT
NA	NA	TRBJ2-1	TRBV6-2/TRBV6-3	CASSHRVLSRGSYNEQFF	TGTGCCAGCAGTCACCGAGTTCTCTCCCGGGGCTCCTACAATGAGCAGTTCTTC
once	NA	TRBJ1-2	TRBV6-5	CASSSGRRYGYTF	TGTGCCAGCAGCTCGGGACGCCGGTATGGCTACACCTTC
NA	NA	TRBJ1-3	TRBV15	CATSIDRNTIYF	TGTGCCACCAGCATTGACCGAAACACCATATATTTT
NA	NA	TRBJ1-2	TRBV28	CASSLHRSNYGYTF	TGTGCCAGCAGTTTGCACAGATCCAACTATGGCTACACCTTC
NA	NA	TRBJ1-4	TRBV28	CASSFGVVPEKLFF	TGTGCCAGCAGTTTCGGAGTGGTCCCTGAAAAACTGTTTTTT
NA	TRBD2	TRBJ2-7	TRBV7-9	CASRSAGGPSEQYF	TGTGCCAGCAGATCAGCGGGGGGGCCTAGCGAGCAGTACTTC
NA	NA	TRBJ1-4	TRBV5-1	CASSLTPILTNEKLFF	TGCGCCAGCAGCTTGACCCCAATTCTAACTAATGAAAAACTGTTTTTT
NA	NA	TRBJ1-2	TRBV7-2	CASSSRPSDGYTF	TGTGCCAGCAGCTCCCGCCCTTCTGATGGCTACACCTTC
NA	TRBD1	TRBJ1-2	TRBV2	CASSGGHRGDSYGYTF	TGTGCCAGCAGTGGGGGGCACAGGGGAGATTCTTATGGCTACACCTTC
NA	NA	TRBJ1-2	TRBV7-9	CASSISGYGYTF	TGTGCCAGCAGCATATCGGGGTATGGCTACACCTTC
NA	TRBD1	TRBJ1-2	TRBV15	CATSSAGTGPYGYTF	TGTGCCACCAGCAGTGCCGGGACAGGGCCCTATGGCTACACCTTC
NA	NA	TRBJ1-5	TRBV27	CASSLQARRDNQPQHF	TGTGCCAGCAGTTTACAAGCAAGGAGGGACAATCAGCCCCAGCATTTT
NA	NA	TRBJ1-4	TRBV2	CASSDLTIGEKLFF	TGTGCCAGCAGTGACTTAACGATCGGAGAAAAACTGTTTTTT
NA	NA	TRBJ1-5	TRBV28	CASSLIGDQPQHF	TGTGCCAGCAGTTTAATAGGGGACCAGCCCCAGCATTTT
NA	NA	TRBJ1-5	TRBV6-1	CASSERGGWNQPQHF	TGTGCCAGCAGTGAACGGGGGGGGTGGAATCAGCCCCAGCATTTT
NA	NA	TRBJ1-1	TRBV28	CASRDRPMNTEAFF	TGTGCCAGCAGGGATCGGCCCATGAACACTGAAGCTTTCTTT
NA	NA	TRBJ1-1	TRBV28	CASTTTHLNTEAFF	TGTGCCAGCACCACCACACACCTGAACACTGAAGCTTTCTTT
NA	NA	TRBJ1-1	TRBV5-4	CASSRQMNTEAFF	TGTGCCAGCAGCAGACAGATGAACACTGAAGCTTTCTTT
once	NA	TRBJ2-7	TRBV2	CASTQEGGSYEQYF	TGTGCCAGCACCCAGGAGGGCGGATCCTACGAGCAGTACTTC
once	NA	TRBJ2-2	TRBV19	CASSADREGTGELFF	TGTGCCAGTAGTGCGGACAGGGAGGGGACCGGGGAGCTGTTTTTT
NA	NA	TRBJ1-4	TRBV4-3	CASSQDLGVYEKLFF	TGCGCCAGCAGCCAAGATTTAGGGGTGTACGAAAAACTGTTTTTT
NA	NA	TRBJ1-5	TRBV28	CASSSAGAAQPQHF	TGTGCCAGCAGTTCGGCAGGGGCGGCTCAGCCCCAGCATTTT
NA	NA	TRBJ1-3	TRBV6-5	CASSVDNSGNTIYF	TGTGCCAGCAGCGTGGACAACTCTGGAAACACCATATATTTT
NA	NA	TRBJ1-6	TRBV4-3	CASSQDSTAGNSPLHF	TGCGCCAGCAGCCAAGATTCTACCGCCGGTAATTCACCCCTCCACTTT
NA	NA	TRBJ2-1	TRBV6-6	CASSPPGSKVNEQFF	TGTGCCAGCAGTCCTCCGGGGTCCAAGGTCAATGAGCAGTTCTTC
NA	TRBD1	TRBJ1-5	TRBV6-5	CASSYGQGTFQPQHF	TGTGCCAGCAGTTACGGACAGGGTACCTTCCAGCCCCAGCATTTT
NA	NA	TRBJ1-4	TRBV5-5	CASRRDYSTNEKLFF	TGTGCCAGCAGACGAGACTATTCAACTAATGAAAAACTGTTTTTT
NA	TRBD1	TRBJ1-2	TRBV5-6	CASSFRGQEDYGYTF	TGTGCCAGCAGCTTCCGAGGACAGGAGGACTATGGCTACACCTTC
NA	NA	TRBJ2-1	TRBV27	CASSPGKRDNEQFF	TGTGCCAGCAGCCCCGGGAAGAGAGATAATGAGCAGTTCTTC
NA	TRBD1	TRBJ2-5	TRBV10-3	CATRTGPEETQYF	TGTGCCACCAGGACAGGGCCGGAAGAGACCCAGTACTTC
NA	NA	TRBJ1-2	TRBV28	CASSFGQPYGYTF	TGTGCCAGCAGTTTCGGACAGCCCTATGGCTACACCTTC